The 19 T cell receptor beta chains below all came from one sample that was sequenced in a study of human versus mouse CDR3 diversity and MHC coevolution. Repertoires were generated with immunoSEQ multiplex PCR, while TCRdb's copy carries only in-frame clones and drops some. The table includes 86,000 or so clones, roughly 95% detected once. The sequenced sample was naive CD4+ T cells from blood. Subset meaning: CD45RO-negative CD62L-positive naive CD4 T cells. Receptor source: a person aged 30-69 years in good health.

V is TRBV4-1 and J is TRBJ2-3, with 8 bases identical to TRBD2. The germline gives CDR1 MGHRA, CDR2 YSYEKL. V was pared by 0 bases and J by 9 bases, with 14 bases of the junction left unmatched. The CDR3 has 17 residues. CDR3 nucleotide sequence: TGCGCCAGCAGCCAAGATACGGGGCGGGGGGCTTCAAGGACGCAGTATTTT. It specifies CASSQDTGRGASRTQYF.

The CDR3 sequence: CASSSQSWVRGQPQHF. The CDR3 DNA sequence: TGTGCCAGCAGTTCCCAGTCGTGGGTCCGAGGTCAGCCCCAGCATTTT. The chain employs TRBV6-6 and TRBJ1-5; D is unclear. This CDR3 comprises 16 residues. The germline CDR1 and CDR2 sequences are MNHNY and SVGAGI (reference sequence). V was trimmed by 4 bases and J by 6 bases, leaving 19 bases between them.

This clone appeared a single time. The chain recombines TRBV5-4 with TRBJ1-1; weak D call: TRBD1 (6 bases). V was cut by 4 bases and J by 4 bases, with 17 bases left in between. Germline CDR1 and CDR2: SGHNT and YYREEE (reference sequence). There are 15 residues in the CDR3. The CDR3 reads CASSGTRGAGTEAFF. The CDR3 DNA is TGTGCCAGCAGCGGAACCAGGGGCGCTGGCACTGAAGCTTTCTTT.

The chain uses TRBV5-1 and TRBJ2-1; 7 bases match TRBD2. This CDR3 has 17 residues. Germline CDR1 reads SGHRS; CDR2 reads YFSETQ. The V gene end was trimmed by 1 base and the J gene end by 8 bases; junction bases not matched to a gene: 15. As DNA, the CDR3 is TGCGCCAGCAGCTTGTCGATGGCGGGGGATTTAGTCGATGAGCAGTTCTTC. Translating gives CASSLSMAGDLVDEQFF. The full variable domain, completed using reference TRBV5-1 and TRBJ2-1, is KAGVTQTPRYLIKTRGQQVTLSCSPISGHRSVSWYQQTPGQGLQFLFEYFSETQRNKGNFPGRFSGRQFSNSRSEMNVSTLELGDSALYLCASSLSMAGDLVDEQFFGPGTRLTVL.

The rearrangement uses TRBV18 and TRBJ2-5; no definite D call. Judging by the DNA end, TRBJ2-7 fits better; the J call may be wrong. The CDR3 runs to 15 residues. Germline V CDR1 and CDR2: KGHSH, LQKENI. The CDR3 spells CASSPRGVGYCEQYF. The CDR3 bases are TGTGCCAGCTCACCACGTGGAGTCGGTTACTGCGAGCAGTACTTC.

Turning to this clone: Sequence at one end of the junction differs from germline and may be a read error. The chain recombines TRBV7-7 with TRBJ1-1; TRBD1 might be the D (5 bases). This CDR3 contains 13 residues. Germline CDR1 reads SSHAT; CDR2 reads FNYEAQ (reference sequence). CDR3 protein: CASSSTGNTEAFF. The CDR3 DNA reads TGTGCTAGCAGCTCAACAGGGAACACTGAAGCTTTCTTT.

The CDR3 loop reads CASSLAFGELFF. The CDR3, as DNA: TGTGCCAGCAGCCTAGCGTTCGGGGAGCTGTTTTTT. This chain uses TRBV28 with TRBJ2-2, with D perhaps matching TRBD2 (6 bases). V lost 6 bases and J 7 bases, leaving 9 bases between the germline ends. Germline-derived CDR1 and CDR2 are MDHEN and SYDVKM. CDR3 size: 12 residues.

As DNA, the CDR3 is TGTGCCAGCAGTGAAGCCCTTCCTCAGGGTGAAGCTTTCTTT. This codes for CASSEALPQGEAFF. The chain is built from TRBV2 and TRBJ1-1; D perhaps matches TRBD1 (5 bases). The CDR3 is 14 residues long. V lost 0 bases, J lost 7 bases, and 12 bases lay in between. Germline assignment: CDR1 SNHLY and CDR2 FYNNEI.

The count of this clone is one. Here the CDR3 DNA reads TGTGCCAGCAGCTTGGCTGGGGGCCGAACTGAAGCTTTCTTT. Residues: CASSLAGGRTEAFF. The chain is built from TRBV5-4 and TRBJ1-1; a weak D match, TRBD1 (6 bases). The V gene's germline CDR1 is SGHNT and CDR2 YYREEE (reference sequence). V was cut by 0 bases and J by 5 bases, with 11 bases left in between. The CDR3 is 14 amino acids.

V gene TRBV7-2 combines with J gene TRBJ1-1, with TRBD1 matching over 7 bases. Trimming at V came to 2 bases and at J to 1 base, leaving 4 bases not matched to a gene. CDR1 and CDR2 (germline): SGHTA, FQGNSA. This CDR3 is 15 amino acids long. CDR3 sequence: CASSLPGQPNTEAFF. The CDR3 DNA reads TGTGCCAGCAGCTTACCGGGACAGCCGAACACTGAAGCTTTCTTT. The full variable domain, rest sourced from reference TRBV7-2 and TRBJ1-1, is GAGVSQSPSNKVTEKGKDVELRCDPISGHTALYWYRQSLGQGLEFLIYFQGNSAPDKSGLPSDRFSAERTGGSVSTLTIQRTQQEDSAVYLCASSLPGQPNTEAFFGQGTRLTVV.

The chain recombines TRBV6-1 with TRBJ2-1; the D gene is possibly TRBD1 (5 bases). The CDR3 sequence is 12 residues long. Germline V lookup: CDR1 MNHNS, CDR2 SASEGT. The V and J ends lost 2 bases and 9 bases respectively, with 8 bases between them. In DNA form, the CDR3 reads TGTGCCAGCAGTGAATCGCAGGGTGAGCAGTTCTTC. As protein: CASSESQGEQFF.

In its sample, this clone was seen once. The chain joins TRBV5-3 to TRBJ2-6; D is uncertain. TRBV5-3 is identified as an open reading frame with a role that is uncertain. The CDR3 sequence is 16 residues long. The germline V and J ends were trimmed by 7 bases and 5 bases, with 19 bases remaining between them. The CDR3 region has the DNA TGTGCCAGACACGTCCAAGTACAAAGTCGGGCCAACGTCCTGACTTTC. It encodes CARHVQVQSRANVLTF.

The V gene is TRBV7-9, the J gene TRBJ2-2; 7 positions match TRBD1. Germline CDR1 is SEHNR and CDR2 is FQNEAQ (reference sequence). J was trimmed by 9 bases and V by 1 base; bases with no gene match: 11. The CDR3 loop spans 16 amino acids. The CDR3 region is CASSLVKQGITRELFF. The CDR3 DNA reads TGTGCCAGCAGCTTAGTAAAACAGGGGATTACCCGGGAGCTGTTTTTT.

The rearrangement joins TRBV7-6 to TRBJ2-7; 7 nucleotides agree with TRBD2. The length of the CDR3 is 11 residues. Germline CDR1 reads SGHVS; CDR2 reads FNYEAQ. V shed 6 bases and J 7 bases; nucleotides not matched to a gene: 3. In DNA, the CDR3 is TGTGCCAGCAGTCCCGGGGGGGAGCAGTACTTC. Its translation: CASSPGGEQYF.

V and J are TRBV7-9 and TRBJ2-5, with D tentatively TRBD1 (6 bases). Germline loops: CDR1 SEHNR, CDR2 FQNEAQ (reference sequence). Trimming stripped 5 bases from V and 1 base from J, with 14 bases between. The CDR3 sequence is 15 residues long. The DNA of the CDR3 is TGTGCCAGCAGCCCCATCGGACAGACCCAAGAGACCCAGTACTTC. Amino acid sequence: CASSPIGQTQETQYF.

The CDR3 nucleotides read TGTGCCAGCAGCGCCGGGACTAGCGCTATCCAAGAGACCCAGTACTTC. This encodes CASSAGTSAIQETQYF. The genes are TRBV9 and TRBJ2-5; TRBD2 agrees at 10 bases. Trimming cost V 3 bases and J 1 base; bases outside gene matches: 6. CDR3 size: 16 residues. Germline CDR1 and CDR2: SGDLS and YYNGEE.

This chain links TRBV9 with TRBJ2-1; 10 bases agree with TRBD2. Looked up from germline, CDR1 is SGDLS and CDR2 is YYNGEE. J gave up 9 bases and V 3 bases, and 6 bases lay outside the gene matches. The CDR3 loop spans 14 amino acids. This CDR3 reads CASSASGSGGEQFF. The CDR3 DNA follows: TGTGCCAGCAGCGCTAGCGGGAGTGGCGGTGAGCAGTTCTTC.

This clone was seen once. The chain recombines TRBV6-5 with TRBJ2-3; D gene uncertain. V lost 3 bases and J 5 bases, leaving 6 bases between the germline ends. CDR3 length equals 12 residues. Germline CDR1 reads MNHEY; CDR2 reads SVGAGI. CDR3 loop: CASSYSGDTQYF. In nucleotides, the CDR3 is TGTGCCAGCAGTTATAGTGGAGATACGCAGTATTTT.

This chain joins TRBV28 and TRBJ2-1, with a tentative D call TRBD1 (6 bases). CDR1 and CDR2 (germline): MDHEN, SYDVKM. The CDR3 covers 16 residues. V lost 5 bases and J lost 0, with 14 bases in between. The CDR3 loop reads CASSVTGLSSYNEQFF. The CDR3 DNA sequence: TGTGCCAGCAGTGTCACAGGGCTCAGCTCCTACAATGAGCAGTTCTTC.